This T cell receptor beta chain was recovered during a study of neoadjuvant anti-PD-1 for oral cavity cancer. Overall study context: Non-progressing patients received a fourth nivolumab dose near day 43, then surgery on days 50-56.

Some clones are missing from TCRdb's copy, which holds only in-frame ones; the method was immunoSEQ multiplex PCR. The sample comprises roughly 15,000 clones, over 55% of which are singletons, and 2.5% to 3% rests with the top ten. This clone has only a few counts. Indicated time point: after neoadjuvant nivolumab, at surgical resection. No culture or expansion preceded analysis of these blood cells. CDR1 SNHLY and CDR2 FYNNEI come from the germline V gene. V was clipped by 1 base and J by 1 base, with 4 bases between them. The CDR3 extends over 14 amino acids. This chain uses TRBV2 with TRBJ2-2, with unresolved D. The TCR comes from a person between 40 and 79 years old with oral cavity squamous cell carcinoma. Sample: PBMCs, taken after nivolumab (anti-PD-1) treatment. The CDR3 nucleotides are TGTGCCAGCAGTGAAGGCCAGAACACCGGGGAGCTGTTTTTT. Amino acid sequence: CASSEGQNTGELFF.